What follows is one TCR beta chain and its context. Its antigen is not known. Clinical Activity Scores of at least 3, NOSPECS grades of at least 4 and durations under 3 months characterized ophthalmopathy patients. The source of the sample is a study of T cells in Graves' hyperthyroidism and ophthalmopathy. It was RNA transcripts that yielded the amplified TCR beta CDR3 regions. During a first-round RT-PCR of the TCR CDR3, the HTBI primer set was used. TCRdb analysed the multiplex PCR reads with MiXCR anew, one entry per CDR3 protein. The table lists about 59,000 distinct CDR3 sequences, about 50% of them singletons. Points from the study as a whole: Most thyroid-expanded clonotypes above 0.001 were also found in blood.

The TCR originated in a woman aged 55-70 years with Graves' ophthalmopathy. The sample taken for sequencing was blood.

This CDR3 reads CATSDPSPGAGGSDTQYF. For the CDR3, the DNA is TGTGCCACCAGTGATCCCTCCCCCGGGGCGGGAGGATCAGATACGCAGTATTTT. The V and J genes are TRBV24-1 and TRBJ2-3; 8 nucleotides align to TRBD2. The germline gives CDR1 KGHDR, CDR2 SFDVKD. The ends lost 3 bases at V and 4 bases at J; junction bases unmatched: 14. The CDR3 extends over 18 amino acids.